These T cell receptor beta chains were read from a single sample in a study of vaccination effects on CD4 cells after COVID-19. The assay was immunoSEQ multiplex PCR, and TCRdb's table has in-frame clones only and misses some. The sample holds about 14,000 clones; approximately 82% are singletons and the top ten take roughly 25%. No antigens are known for them. This material consisted of CD4+ T cells from PBMCs cultured with HCoV-229E spike peptides, taken before COVID-19 vaccination. The receptor set was obtained from a human donor who received a COVID-19 vaccine. Each CDR3 is given with its conserved first and last residue. D genes are given only for firm matches.

TRBV27	TRBD1	TRBJ1-2	CASSQTPGTAGYTF	TGTGCCAGCAGTCAAACCCCCGGGACAGCGGGCTACACCTTC
TRBV9	-	TRBJ2-2	CASSVGSWDDTGELFF	TGTGCCAGCAGCGTAGGTTCGTGGGATGACACCGGGGAGCTGTTTTTT
TRBV19	TRBD1	TRBJ1-1	CASSTRDRGNTEAFF	TGTGCCAGTAGTACCCGGGACAGGGGGAACACTGAAGCTTTCTTT
TRBV5-4	TRBD1	TRBJ1-3	CASSSQGFSGNTIYF	TGTGCCAGCAGTTCACAGGGGTTCTCTGGAAACACCATATATTTT
TRBV6-1	-	TRBJ2-1	CASSEKRGTASYNEQFF	TGTGCCAGCAGTGAAAAGAGAGGGACTGCATCCTACAATGAGCAGTTCTTC
TRBV18	TRBD1	TRBJ2-7	CASSPSDRGNEQYF	TGTGCCAGCTCACCATCCGACAGGGGGAACGAGCAGTACTTC
TRBV19	TRBD1	TRBJ1-1	CASSPRQGGTEAFF	TGTGCCAGTAGTCCCCGACAGGGTGGAACTGAAGCTTTCTTT
TRBV5-1	-	TRBJ2-1	CASSPGGPGGNEQFF	TGCGCCAGCAGCCCCGGGGGCCCCGGCGGCAATGAGCAGTTCTTC
TRBV15	TRBD1	TRBJ1-6	CATSAGTGVSPLHF	TGTGCCACCAGCGCCGGGACAGGGGTATCACCCCTCCACTTT
TRBV30	-	TRBJ1-2	CAWGGYTF	TGTGCCTGGGGAGGCTACACCTTC
TRBV30	TRBD1	TRBJ1-2	CAWSYRGRDGYTF	TGTGCCTGGAGTTACAGGGGGCGGGATGGCTACACCTTC
TRBV20-1	TRBD1	TRBJ1-2	CSATGQGYTF	TGCAGTGCTACGGGACAGGGCTACACCTTC
TRBV4-1	-	TRBJ2-3	CASSQDSNRRRGDTQYF	TGCGCCAGCAGCCAAGATAGTAACAGGCGGCGGGGAGATACGCAGTATTTT
TRBV5-8	-	TRBJ1-2	CASSFRTHGYTF	TGTGCCAGCAGCTTTAGGACCCATGGCTACACCTTC
TRBV11-3	-	TRBJ2-1	CASSLDSGIRNEQFF	TGTGCCAGCAGCTTAGATTCCGGGATCAGGAATGAGCAGTTCTTC
TRBV14	-	TRBJ1-3	CASSQLGPPSGNTIYF	TGTGCCAGCAGCCAGTTGGGTCCACCCTCTGGAAACACCATATATTTT
TRBV27	TRBD2	TRBJ2-3	CASSLLAGGPVKSTDTQYF	TGTGCCAGCAGTTTATTGGCGGGAGGGCCGGTGAAGAGCACAGATACGCAGTATTTT
TRBV6-6	-	TRBJ1-1	CASSRGWRTEAFF	TGTGCCAGCAGCCGGGGGTGGAGAACTGAAGCTTTCTTT